These T cell receptor beta chains were read from a single sample in a study of CD8 T cells in ankylosing spondylitis. Each CDR3 protein gets one entry after TCRdb re-called the 5' RACE reads with MiXCR. The sample lists about 160,000 distinct CDR3 sequences; about 42% were seen once. The sequenced sample consisted of synovial fluid, either unsorted or a sorted T cell fraction (not recorded which). These receptors were taken from a male donor with ankylosing spondylitis. CDR3s include the opening cysteine and the closing phenylalanine or tryptophan. Fields, in order: D gene, J gene, clone size, V gene, CDR3 DNA, CDR3 protein. D genes are given only for firm matches. Expanded clones are given a class, and other clones once, few, many or no size at all.

- TRBJ1-2 - TRBV7-8 TGTGCCAGCAGCCCCTCGCCTTGGCCTTATGGCTACACCTTC CASSPSPWPYGYTF
- TRBJ2-3 few TRBV12-3/TRBV12-4 TGTGCCAGCAGTTTATGGTTATGGGACACAGATACGCAGTATTTT CASSLWLWDTDTQYF
- TRBJ2-4 - TRBV13 TGTGCCAGCAGCTTAGGTTTAGGGTTAGGCATTCAGTACTTC CASSLGLGLGIQYF
- TRBJ1-1 - TRBV6-5 TGTGCCAGCAGTTACTCGACCAATAGGGTTTCCTCCGAAGCTTTCTTT CASSYSTNRVSSEAFF
- TRBJ2-1 - TRBV7-9 TGTGCCAGCAGCTTCCGAGTTCGTAGCTCCTACAATGAGCAGTTCTTC CASSFRVRSSYNEQFF
- TRBJ1-5 - TRBV19 TGTGCCAGTAGTATTGGGGCGCAGCCCCAGCATTTT CASSIGAQPQHF
- TRBJ1-1 few TRBV18 TGTGCCAGCTCGCGAGGGTTGAACACTGAAGCTTTCTTT CASSRGLNTEAFF
TRBD1 TRBJ2-2 - TRBV29-1 TGCAGCGTTGCAATATGGGACAGGGGGCCGAACACCGGGGAGCTGTTTTTT CSVAIWDRGPNTGELFF
- TRBJ1-6 few TRBV6-1 TGTGCCGTCAAGGAGGGGTTCTATAATTCACCCCTCCACTTT CAVKEGFYNSPLHF
TRBD2 TRBJ2-7 - TRBV3-1 TGTGCAAGCAGCTCGGGCGTTAGACTAGCGGGGAACTCCTACGAGCAGTACTTC CASSSGVRLAGNSYEQYF
TRBD1 TRBJ1-1 many TRBV13 TGTGCCAGCAGACTAAAGGGGGCGCTGAGCACTGAAGCTTTCTTT CASRLKGALSTEAFF
- TRBJ2-1 - TRBV10-2 TGCGCCAGCAGGGACCTAGGACACAATGAGCAGTTCTTC CASRDLGHNEQFF
- TRBJ1-1 - TRBV27 TGTGCCAGCATTGGCAAAAAAGGGACCAACACTGAAGCTTTCTTT CASIGKKGTNTEAFF
- TRBJ2-1 many TRBV5-6 TGTGCCAGCAGCTTGGGGCTTGACAATGAGCAGTTCTTC CASSLGLDNEQFF
TRBD2 TRBJ2-3 few TRBV12-3/TRBV12-4 TGTGCCAGCAGTTCCTCCCTAGCGGTTGAGACAGATACGCAGTATTTT CASSSSLAVETDTQYF
TRBD2 TRBJ2-7 - TRBV4-1 TGCGCCAGCAGCCATGAGACGGGACTAGCGGGAGGCGAGCAGTACTTC CASSHETGLAGGEQYF
- TRBJ2-7 - TRBV7-6 TGTGCCAGCAGCTTAGAGTTCAGTACAGGGAGCTCCTACGAGCAGTACTTC CASSLEFSTGSSYEQYF
- TRBJ2-1 few TRBV6-2/TRBV6-3 TGTGCCAGCAGTTACCCGGGCCACAATGAGCAGTTCTTC CASSYPGHNEQFF
- TRBJ1-2 - TRBV6-1 TGTGCCAGCAGTGAAACGGTAGTAGGGGGCTATGGCTACACCTTC CASSETVVGGYGYTF
TRBD2 TRBJ2-3 - TRBV11-2 TGTGCCAGCACCTTAATAAGCGGGGGGGGGCCAGATACGCAGTATTTT CASTLISGGGPDTQYF
TRBD1 TRBJ1-4 - TRBV5-1 TGCGCCAGCAGCCACAGGGGCGGCGAAAAACTGTTTTTT CASSHRGGEKLFF
- TRBJ1-5 - TRBV7-9 TGTGCCAGCAGCTTGGACAGAAGAGAGCCCCAGCATTTT CASSLDRREPQHF
- TRBJ1-5 medium-sized TRBV27 TGTGCCAGCAGTTACGGTTTCAATCAGCCCCAGCATTTT CASSYGFNQPQHF
- TRBJ1-5 few TRBV12-3/TRBV12-4 TGTGCCAGCAGCCGACCCCTCTATAGCAATCAGCCCCAGCATTTT CASSRPLYSNQPQHF
- TRBJ1-2 - TRBV4-2 TGTGCCAGCAGCCAAGAGGAGGTACAGGTCTATGGCTACACCTTC CASSQEEVQVYGYTF
- TRBJ2-1 many TRBV14 TGTGCCAGCAGCCAATCGGGCGCGAATTTGATAGACAATGAGCAGTTCTTC CASSQSGANLIDNEQFF
- TRBJ1-2 - TRBV12-3/TRBV12-4 TGTGCCAGCAGTTTCGGGAGAGGAAACTATGGCTACACCTTC CASSFGRGNYGYTF
- TRBJ1-1 - TRBV20-1 TGCAGTGCTCAAACGACGGGTTCGGACACTGAAGCTTTCTTT CSAQTTGSDTEAFF